The clone carrying this TCR beta chain was seen at least ten times. The antigen is unknown. Researchers used 5'RACE with constant-segment primers to make TCR alpha and TCR beta cDNA libraries that carry sample barcodes and UMIs. From the 5' RACE reads, TCRdb called clonotypes with MiXCR, one entry per CDR3 protein. The sample holds some 120,000 distinct CDR3 sequences, about 6.5% seen once. This sample was taken from a study of T-cell memory formation after mild COVID-19. In the study overall: Most TCR clusters belonged to a single donor.

Findings and caveats of the study: Chiefly within CM and EM were the contracting CD4+ clones; CD8+ ones were within EMRA.

The junction had 7 bases not matched to a gene; V was cut back by 5 bases and J by 7 bases. Germline V gene data show CDR1 as SGHTA and CDR2 as FQGTGA. The CDR3 has 14 residues. The V and J genes are TRBV7-3 and TRBJ2-1, with TRBD2 matching over 8 bases. This TCR was sampled from an adult woman who had mild COVID-19 (a few samples of this study predate the infection). Cell type and time point are not known. The sequencing sample was made of PBMCs or a T cell subset sorted from them (not recorded which). The CDR3 coding sequence is TGTGCCAGCAGCCCCGGGAGGGCGGCAAATGAGCAGTTCTTC. Protein: CASSPGRAANEQFF.